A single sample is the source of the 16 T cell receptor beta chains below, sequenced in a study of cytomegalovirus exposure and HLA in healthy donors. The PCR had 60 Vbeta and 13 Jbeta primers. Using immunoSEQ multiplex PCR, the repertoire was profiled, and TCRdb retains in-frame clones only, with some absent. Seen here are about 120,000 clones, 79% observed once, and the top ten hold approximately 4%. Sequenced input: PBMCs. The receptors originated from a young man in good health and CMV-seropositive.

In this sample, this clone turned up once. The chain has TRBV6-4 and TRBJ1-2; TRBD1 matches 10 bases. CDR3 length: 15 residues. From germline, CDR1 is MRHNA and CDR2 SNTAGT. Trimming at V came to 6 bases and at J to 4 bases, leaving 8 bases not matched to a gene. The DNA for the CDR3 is TGTGCCAGCAGCCCCGACAGGGGGCTTGGCTATGGCTACACCTTC. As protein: CASSPDRGLGYGYTF.

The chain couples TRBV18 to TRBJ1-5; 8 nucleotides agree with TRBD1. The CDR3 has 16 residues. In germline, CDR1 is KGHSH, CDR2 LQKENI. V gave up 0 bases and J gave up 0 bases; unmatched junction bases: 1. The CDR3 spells CASSPPDRVSNQPQHF. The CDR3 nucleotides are TGTGCCAGCTCACCACCGGACAGGGTTAGCAATCAGCCCCAGCATTTT.

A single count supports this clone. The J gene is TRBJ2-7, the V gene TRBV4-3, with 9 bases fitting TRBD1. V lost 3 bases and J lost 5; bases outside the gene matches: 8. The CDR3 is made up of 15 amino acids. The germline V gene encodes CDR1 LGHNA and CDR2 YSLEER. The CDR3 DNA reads TGCGCCAGCAGCCAGGGTGGGAGACAGGGGGACGAGCAGTACTTC. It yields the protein CASSQGGRQGDEQYF.

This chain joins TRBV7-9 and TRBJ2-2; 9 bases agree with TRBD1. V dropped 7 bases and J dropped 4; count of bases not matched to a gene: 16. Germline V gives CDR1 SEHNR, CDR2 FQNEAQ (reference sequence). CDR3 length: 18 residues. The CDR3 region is CASTPGQGDWRGTGELFF. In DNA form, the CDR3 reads TGTGCCAGCACCCCGGGACAGGGTGATTGGAGAGGCACCGGGGAGCTGTTTTTT.

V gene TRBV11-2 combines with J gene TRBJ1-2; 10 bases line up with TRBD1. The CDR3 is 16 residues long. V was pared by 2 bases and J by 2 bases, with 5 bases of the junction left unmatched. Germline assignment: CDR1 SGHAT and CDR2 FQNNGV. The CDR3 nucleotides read TGTGCCAGCAGCTTAAGGGACAGGGGCAGGAACTATGGCTACACCTTC. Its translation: CASSLRDRGRNYGYTF.

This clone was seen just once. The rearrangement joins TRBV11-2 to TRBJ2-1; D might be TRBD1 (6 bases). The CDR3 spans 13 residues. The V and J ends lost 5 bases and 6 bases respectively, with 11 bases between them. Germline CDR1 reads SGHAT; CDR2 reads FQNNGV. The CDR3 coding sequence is TGTGCCAGCAGCCTCCAGGGGTTCAATGAGCAGTTCTTC. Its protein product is CASSLQGFNEQFF.

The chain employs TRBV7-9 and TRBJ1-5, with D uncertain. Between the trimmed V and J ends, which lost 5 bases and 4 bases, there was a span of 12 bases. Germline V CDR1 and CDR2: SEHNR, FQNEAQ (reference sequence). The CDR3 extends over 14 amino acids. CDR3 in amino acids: CASSPGSLNQPQHF. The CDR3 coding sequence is TGTGCCAGCAGCCCGGGTTCTTTAAATCAGCCCCAGCATTTT.

The CDR3 reads CASSVRGRAPYGYTF. The CDR3 DNA reads TGTGCCAGCAGTGTCAGGGGGCGCGCGCCCTATGGCTACACCTTC. J is TRBJ1-2 and V is TRBV2, with 8 bases that match TRBD1. CDR1 and CDR2 (germline): SNHLY, FYNNEI. V was clipped by 4 bases and J by 4 bases; unmatched bases: 8. This CDR3 spans 15 amino acids.

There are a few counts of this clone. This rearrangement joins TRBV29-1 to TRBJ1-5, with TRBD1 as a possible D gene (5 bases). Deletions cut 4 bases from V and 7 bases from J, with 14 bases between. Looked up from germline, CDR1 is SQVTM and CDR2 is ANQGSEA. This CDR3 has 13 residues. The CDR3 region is CSVVGRDGQPQHF. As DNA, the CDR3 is TGCAGCGTTGTGGGGAGGGACGGGCAGCCCCAGCATTTT. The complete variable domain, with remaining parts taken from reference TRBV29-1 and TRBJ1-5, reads SAVISQKPSRDICQRGTSLTIQCQVDSQVTMMFWYRQQPGQSLTLIATANQGSEATYESGFVIDKFPISRPNLTFSTLTVSNMSPEDSSIYLCSVVGRDGQPQHFGDGTRLSIL.

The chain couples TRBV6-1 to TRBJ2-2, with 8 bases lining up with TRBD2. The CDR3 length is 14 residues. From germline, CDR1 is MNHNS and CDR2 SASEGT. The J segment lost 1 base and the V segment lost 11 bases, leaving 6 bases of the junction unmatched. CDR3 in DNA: TGTGCCGGCACGGGACTAGGGAACACCGGGGAGCTGTTTTTT. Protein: CAGTGLGNTGELFF.

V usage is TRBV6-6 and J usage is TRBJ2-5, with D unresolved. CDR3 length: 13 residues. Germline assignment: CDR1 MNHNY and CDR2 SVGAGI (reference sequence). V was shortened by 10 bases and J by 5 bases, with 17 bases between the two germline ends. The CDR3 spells CATSYSYGETQYF. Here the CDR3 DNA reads TGTGCCACTTCGTATTCGTACGGGGAGACCCAGTACTTC.

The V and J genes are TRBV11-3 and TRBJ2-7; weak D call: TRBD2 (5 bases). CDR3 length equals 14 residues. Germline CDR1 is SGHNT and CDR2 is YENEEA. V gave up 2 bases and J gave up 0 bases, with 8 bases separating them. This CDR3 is CASSLIGNSYEQYF. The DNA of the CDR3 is TGTGCCAGCAGCTTAATCGGGAACTCCTACGAGCAGTACTTC.

The CDR3 region is CASSRGLAGGKIYEQYF. The CDR3 bases are TGTGCCAGCAGCCGGGGACTAGCGGGAGGGAAAATCTACGAGCAGTACTTC. V usage is TRBV11-1 and J usage is TRBJ2-7; the match to TRBD2 covers 16 bases. V lost 5 bases and J lost 3; bases outside the gene matches: 7. The germline gives CDR1 SGHAT, CDR2 FQDESV (reference sequence). This CDR3 contains 17 residues.

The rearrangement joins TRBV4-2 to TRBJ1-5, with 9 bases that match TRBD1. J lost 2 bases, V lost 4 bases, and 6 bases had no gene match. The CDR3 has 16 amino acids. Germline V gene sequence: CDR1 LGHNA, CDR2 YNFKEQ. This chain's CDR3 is CASSRLTGGGNQPQHF. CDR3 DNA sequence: TGTGCCAGCAGCCGCCTGACAGGGGGGGGCAATCAGCCCCAGCATTTT.

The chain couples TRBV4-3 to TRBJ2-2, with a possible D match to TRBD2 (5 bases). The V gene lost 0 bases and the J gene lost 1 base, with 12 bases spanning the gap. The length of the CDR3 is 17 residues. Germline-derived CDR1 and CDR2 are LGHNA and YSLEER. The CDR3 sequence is CASSQDVVAWNTGELFF. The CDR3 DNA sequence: TGCGCCAGCAGCCAAGATGTGGTAGCGTGGAACACCGGGGAGCTGTTTTTT.

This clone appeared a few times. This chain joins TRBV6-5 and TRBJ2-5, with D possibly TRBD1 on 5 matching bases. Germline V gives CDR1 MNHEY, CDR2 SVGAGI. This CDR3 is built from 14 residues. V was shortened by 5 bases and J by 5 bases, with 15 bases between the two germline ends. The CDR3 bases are TGTGCCAGCAGTGCCTATCAGGGTTCGGAGACCCAGTACTTC. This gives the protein CASSAYQGSETQYF.